A selection of T cell receptor beta chains follows, all from one sample in a study of T cell repertoires and HLA-DP antigens. Some clones are missing from TCRdb's copy, which holds only in-frame ones; the method was immunoSEQ multiplex PCR. This table holds approximately 90,000 clones, around nine tenths found once. Antigen specificity for these receptors is unknown. Sequencing input: CD4+ T cells from PBMCs. The receptors here all came from a middle-aged man in good health and CMV-seronegative. Both conserved end residues are part of each CDR3. The D gene is left open where the match is weak. Clone size is given for some rows only: seen once, a few or many times, or a class if the clone is expanded.

CDR3 protein: CASSRQRNQPQHF
CDR3 DNA: TGTGCCAGCAGCCGACAGCGCAATCAGCCCCAGCATTTT
clone size: .
D gene: .
J gene: TRBJ1-5
V gene: TRBV7-2

CDR3 protein: CASTSTGNRGETQYF
CDR3 DNA: TGTGCCAGCACCTCCACTGGCAACCGGGGAGAGACCCAGTACTTC
clone size: .
D gene: .
J gene: TRBJ2-5
V gene: TRBV6-6

CDR3 protein: CASSPFRSSGQGVTQYF
CDR3 DNA: TGTGCCAGCAGTCCCTTTCGGTCTAGCGGGCAGGGGGTTACGCAGTATTTT
clone size: .
D gene: .
J gene: TRBJ2-3
V gene: TRBV27

CDR3 protein: CASSVSPQQETQYF
CDR3 DNA: TGTGCCAGCAGCGTATCGCCACAGCAAGAGACCCAGTACTTC
clone size: .
D gene: .
J gene: TRBJ2-5
V gene: TRBV9

CDR3 protein: CATSRGFNEKLFF
CDR3 DNA: TGTGCCACTTCCCGGGGCTTTAATGAAAAACTGTTTTTT
clone size: .
D gene: .
J gene: TRBJ1-4
V gene: TRBV19

CDR3 protein: CASSLDRQGTLHF
CDR3 DNA: TGTGCCAGCAGCTTAGATCGTCAGGGGACCCTCCACTTT
clone size: .
D gene: .
J gene: TRBJ1-6
V gene: TRBV7-3

CDR3 protein: CASSGTQGYEQYF
CDR3 DNA: TGTGCCAGCAGTGGCACACAGGGATACGAGCAGTACTTC
clone size: .
D gene: .
J gene: TRBJ2-7
V gene: TRBV28

CDR3 protein: CASSLGISGLKSGEQYF
CDR3 DNA: TGTGCCAGCTCACTTGGTATCTCGGGATTAAAAAGCGGCGAGCAGTACTTC
clone size: .
D gene: .
J gene: TRBJ2-7
V gene: TRBV18

CDR3 protein: CASLTRRAGETQYF
CDR3 DNA: TGTGCCAGTCTAACTAGACGGGCCGGTGAGACCCAGTACTTC
clone size: .
D gene: .
J gene: TRBJ2-5
V gene: TRBV2

CDR3 protein: CASSRTSGRYNEQFF
CDR3 DNA: TGTGCCAGCAGTAGGACTAGCGGGAGGTACAATGAGCAGTTCTTC
clone size: once
D gene: TRBD2
J gene: TRBJ2-1
V gene: TRBV2

CDR3 protein: CASSLAGTTNEKLFF
CDR3 DNA: TGTGCCAGCAGCTTGGCCGGGACAACTAATGAAAAACTGTTTTTT
clone size: .
D gene: .
J gene: TRBJ1-4
V gene: TRBV5-4

CDR3 protein: CATSRDRDRSYEQYF
CDR3 DNA: TGTGCCACCAGCAGAGATCGGGACAGGTCCTACGAGCAGTACTTC
clone size: .
D gene: TRBD1
J gene: TRBJ2-7
V gene: TRBV15

CDR3 protein: CASSEWGVPTDTQYF
CDR3 DNA: TGTGCCAGCAGTGAGTGGGGGGTCCCCACAGATACGCAGTATTTT
clone size: .
D gene: .
J gene: TRBJ2-3
V gene: TRBV2

CDR3 protein: CAWSRPILVDLDF
CDR3 DNA: TGTGCCTGGAGTCGGCCGATACTTGTGGATTTGGATTTT
clone size: .
D gene: .
J gene: TRBJ1-3
V gene: TRBV30

CDR3 protein: CASSLSGVASDTQYF
CDR3 DNA: TGCGCCAGCAGCTTGAGCGGGGTTGCGTCAGATACGCAGTATTTT
clone size: once
D gene: TRBD2
J gene: TRBJ2-3
V gene: TRBV5-1

CDR3 protein: CASSPTEFRDRNTGELFF
CDR3 DNA: TGTGCCAGCAGCCCCACCGAGTTCCGGGACAGGAACACCGGGGAGCTGTTTTTT
clone size: few
D gene: TRBD1
J gene: TRBJ2-2
V gene: TRBV7-9

CDR3 protein: CASSAGLNEKLFF
CDR3 DNA: TGTGCCAGCAGCGCTGGCCTTAATGAAAAACTGTTTTTT
clone size: .
D gene: .
J gene: TRBJ1-4
V gene: TRBV11-2

CDR3 protein: CAWRNRAAGALPGEQYF
CDR3 DNA: TGTGCCTGGAGAAACCGAGCCGCCGGGGCCCTACCTGGCGAGCAGTACTTC
clone size: .
D gene: .
J gene: TRBJ2-7
V gene: TRBV30

CDR3 protein: CASSLNLATDTQYF
CDR3 DNA: TGTGCCAGCAGCTTAAACTTGGCCACAGATACGCAGTATTTT
clone size: .
D gene: .
J gene: TRBJ2-3
V gene: TRBV7-3

CDR3 protein: CASSSGQVTGELFF
CDR3 DNA: TGCGCCAGCAGCTCGGGACAGGTCACCGGGGAGCTGTTTTTT
clone size: few
D gene: TRBD1
J gene: TRBJ2-2
V gene: TRBV5-1

CDR3 protein: CASSSPGAADTQYF
CDR3 DNA: TGTGCCAGCAGTTCACCGGGAGCCGCAGATACGCAGTATTTT
clone size: .
D gene: .
J gene: TRBJ2-3
V gene: TRBV28

CDR3 protein: CASGLVGNTIYF
CDR3 DNA: TGTGCTAGTGGTTTGGTTGGAAACACCATATATTTT
clone size: once
D gene: .
J gene: TRBJ1-3
V gene: TRBV12-5

CDR3 protein: CASSLGTSGRIYEQYF
CDR3 DNA: TGTGCCAGCAGCCTCGGGACTAGCGGGAGAATATACGAGCAGTACTTC
clone size: .
D gene: TRBD2
J gene: TRBJ2-7
V gene: TRBV11-2

CDR3 protein: CASSPKTGLEAFF
CDR3 DNA: TGTGCCAGCAGCCCGAAGACAGGCCTTGAAGCTTTCTTT
clone size: .
D gene: .
J gene: TRBJ1-1
V gene: TRBV7-2

CDR3 protein: CASREGSSSNTEAFF
CDR3 DNA: TGTGCCAGCAGAGAAGGGTCCAGCTCGAACACTGAAGCTTTCTTT
clone size: .
D gene: .
J gene: TRBJ1-1
V gene: TRBV7-8

CDR3 protein: CASSELGGLSYGYTF
CDR3 DNA: TGTGCCAGCAGTGAATTGGGGGGGCTCAGCTATGGCTACACCTTC
clone size: .
D gene: .
J gene: TRBJ1-2
V gene: TRBV25-1

CDR3 protein: CASSPGTGNGYTF
CDR3 DNA: TGCGCCAGCAGCCCCGGGACAGGGAATGGCTACACCTTC
clone size: few
D gene: TRBD1
J gene: TRBJ1-2
V gene: TRBV5-1

CDR3 protein: CASSTDSGRAGELFF
CDR3 DNA: TGTGCCAGCAGCACTGACAGCGGGAGGGCCGGGGAGCTGTTTTTT
clone size: few
D gene: TRBD2
J gene: TRBJ2-2
V gene: TRBV9

CDR3 protein: CASSPQGANTEAFF
CDR3 DNA: TGTGCCAGCTCACCTCAGGGGGCGAACACTGAAGCTTTCTTT
clone size: .
D gene: TRBD1
J gene: TRBJ1-1
V gene: TRBV18

CDR3 protein: CASSLRGSGGYNEQFF
CDR3 DNA: TGTGCCAGCAGCTTGCGGGGTAGCGGGGGGTACAATGAGCAGTTCTTC
clone size: .
D gene: TRBD2
J gene: TRBJ2-1
V gene: TRBV5-8

CDR3 protein: CASSFDTKETQYF
CDR3 DNA: TGCGCCAGCAGCTTCGACACAAAAGAGACCCAGTACTTC
clone size: .
D gene: .
J gene: TRBJ2-5
V gene: TRBV5-1

CDR3 protein: CASNRGSSYEQYF
CDR3 DNA: TGTGCCAGCAACAGGGGGTCGTCCTACGAGCAGTACTTC
clone size: .
D gene: TRBD1
J gene: TRBJ2-7
V gene: TRBV6-5

CDR3 protein: CASSYIGVRGNEQYF
CDR3 DNA: TGTGCCAGCAGTTATATAGGGGTCAGGGGCAACGAGCAGTACTTC
clone size: .
D gene: .
J gene: TRBJ2-7
V gene: TRBV6-5

CDR3 protein: CAWTSHGQYNSPLHF
CDR3 DNA: TGTGCCTGGACATCGCATGGCCAGTATAATTCACCCCTCCACTTT
clone size: .
D gene: .
J gene: TRBJ1-6
V gene: TRBV30

CDR3 protein: CATAGGAGRGDEQFF
CDR3 DNA: TGTGCCACCGCAGGGGGGGCAGGTCGAGGTGATGAGCAGTTCTTC
clone size: .
D gene: .
J gene: TRBJ2-1
V gene: TRBV2

CDR3 protein: CASINTQRRDYGYTF
CDR3 DNA: TGTGCCAGTATTAATACCCAGCGGCGGGACTATGGCTACACCTTC
clone size: once
D gene: .
J gene: TRBJ1-2
V gene: TRBV19

CDR3 protein: CASSTTLEGRLDEQYF
CDR3 DNA: TGTGCCAGTAGTACCACCCTGGAAGGGCGACTCGACGAGCAGTACTTC
clone size: .
D gene: .
J gene: TRBJ2-7
V gene: TRBV19

CDR3 protein: CASSPRGTEETQYF
CDR3 DNA: TGTGCCAGCTCACCACGGGGGACAGAAGAGACCCAGTACTTC
clone size: .
D gene: TRBD1
J gene: TRBJ2-5
V gene: TRBV18

CDR3 protein: CASSRTGSEAFF
CDR3 DNA: TGCGCCAGCAGCCGTACAGGGTCAGAAGCTTTCTTT
clone size: .
D gene: .
J gene: TRBJ1-1
V gene: TRBV5-1

CDR3 protein: CASSVGQGLEQYF
CDR3 DNA: TGCGCCAGCAGTGTGGGACAGGGGTTAGAGCAGTACTTC
clone size: few
D gene: TRBD1
J gene: TRBJ2-7
V gene: TRBV10-2

CDR3 protein: CASSLTGPGGPRNEQFF
CDR3 DNA: TGCGCCAGCAGTCTAACAGGGCCCGGAGGGCCGAGGAATGAGCAGTTCTTC
clone size: once
D gene: .
J gene: TRBJ2-1
V gene: TRBV10-2

CDR3 protein: CASSDLNHPKGQYNSPLHF
CDR3 DNA: TGTGCCAGCAGCGACCTGAATCACCCGAAGGGACAGTATAATTCACCCCTCCACTTT
clone size: .
D gene: .
J gene: TRBJ1-6
V gene: TRBV21-1

CDR3 protein: CAISGGLSNQPQHF
CDR3 DNA: TGTGCCATCAGTGGAGGGTTGAGCAATCAGCCCCAGCATTTT
clone size: .
D gene: .
J gene: TRBJ1-5
V gene: TRBV10-3

CDR3 protein: CAWRENSPLHF
CDR3 DNA: TGTGCCTGGAGAGAAAATTCACCCCTCCACTTT
clone size: .
D gene: .
J gene: TRBJ1-6
V gene: TRBV30

CDR3 protein: CASSTRDRGLGNQPQHF
CDR3 DNA: TGTGCCAGTAGTACCCGGGACAGGGGGTTAGGCAATCAGCCCCAGCATTTT
clone size: .
D gene: TRBD1
J gene: TRBJ1-5
V gene: TRBV19

CDR3 protein: CASSFPGGGNYGYTF
CDR3 DNA: TGTGCCAGCAGTTTCCCGGGGGGCGGTAACTATGGCTACACCTTC
clone size: .
D gene: .
J gene: TRBJ1-2
V gene: TRBV28

CDR3 protein: CASSDPNEQYF
CDR3 DNA: TGTGCCAGCAGTGACCCGAACGAGCAGTACTTC
clone size: .
D gene: .
J gene: TRBJ2-7
V gene: TRBV25-1

CDR3 protein: CSVHRGTTLVGEAFF
CDR3 DNA: TGCAGCGTGCACAGGGGCACTACCCTCGTTGGTGAAGCTTTCTTT
clone size: .
D gene: TRBD1
J gene: TRBJ1-1
V gene: TRBV29-1

CDR3 protein: CASRDYPGRMNTEAFF
CDR3 DNA: TGTGCCAGCAGAGACTATCCCGGACGGATGAACACTGAAGCTTTCTTT
clone size: .
D gene: .
J gene: TRBJ1-1
V gene: TRBV6-6

CDR3 protein: CSARFSETQYF
CDR3 DNA: TGCAGTGCTAGGTTTTCGGAGACCCAGTACTTC
clone size: once
D gene: .
J gene: TRBJ2-5
V gene: TRBV20-1

CDR3 protein: CASSPGGWRTEAFF
CDR3 DNA: TGTGCCAGCAGCCCGGGGGGTTGGCGCACTGAAGCTTTCTTT
clone size: .
D gene: .
J gene: TRBJ1-1
V gene: TRBV7-9

CDR3 protein: CACFEAYGYTF
CDR3 DNA: TGTGCCTGTTTTGAGGCCTATGGCTACACCTTC
clone size: .
D gene: .
J gene: TRBJ1-2
V gene: TRBV30

CDR3 protein: CASELIANYGYTF
CDR3 DNA: TGTGCCAGTGAACTGATAGCTAACTATGGCTACACCTTC
clone size: .
D gene: .
J gene: TRBJ1-2
V gene: TRBV6-1

CDR3 protein: CATGGGLIRPETQYF
CDR3 DNA: TGTGCCACCGGGGGGGGGTTAATACGGCCGGAGACCCAGTACTTC
clone size: .
D gene: TRBD2
J gene: TRBJ2-5
V gene: TRBV27